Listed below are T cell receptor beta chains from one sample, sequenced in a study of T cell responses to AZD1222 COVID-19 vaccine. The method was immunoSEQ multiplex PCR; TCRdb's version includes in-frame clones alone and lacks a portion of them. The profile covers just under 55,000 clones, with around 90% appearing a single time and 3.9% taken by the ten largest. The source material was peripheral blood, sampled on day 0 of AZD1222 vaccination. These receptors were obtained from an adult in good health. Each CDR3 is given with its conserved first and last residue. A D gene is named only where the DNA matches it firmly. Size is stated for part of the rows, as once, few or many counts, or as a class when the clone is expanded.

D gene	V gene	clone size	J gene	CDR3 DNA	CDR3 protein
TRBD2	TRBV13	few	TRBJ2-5	TGTGCCAGCAGCTCATGGGAGGGACTCGGCGAAGGGACCCAGTACTTC	CASSSWEGLGEGTQYF
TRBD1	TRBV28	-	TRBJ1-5	TGTGCCAGCAGACAAATGGACAGGGAAAATCAGCCCCAGCATTTT	CASRQMDRENQPQHF
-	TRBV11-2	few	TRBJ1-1	TGTGCCAGCAGCGCCGGCGCCGGGTTCACTGAAGCTTTCTTT	CASSAGAGFTEAFF
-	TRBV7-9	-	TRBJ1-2	TGTGCCAGCAGCTTCTCTACAGAGGACTATGGCTACACCTTC	CASSFSTEDYGYTF
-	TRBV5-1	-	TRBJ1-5	TGCGCCAGCAGCCCGACTGCGGGCGGCAATCAGCCCCAGCATTTT	CASSPTAGGNQPQHF
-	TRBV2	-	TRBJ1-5	TGTGCCAGCAGTGGTCTGGGAGGCAATCAGCCCCAGCATTTT	CASSGLGGNQPQHF
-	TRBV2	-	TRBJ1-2	TGTGCCAGCGTCCCGCCCGGGGGCGCGGGCTATGGCTACACCTTC	CASVPPGGAGYGYTF
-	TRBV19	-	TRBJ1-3	TGTGCCAGTAGTATACGCTATGACCCCCTTGGAAACACCATATATTTT	CASSIRYDPLGNTIYF
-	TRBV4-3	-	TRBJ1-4	TGCGCCAGCAGCCAAGCAAAGGCAACTAATGAAAAACTGTTTTTT	CASSQAKATNEKLFF
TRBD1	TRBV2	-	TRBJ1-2	TGTGCCAGCAGGGGACAGGGGGCCGTGGATGGCTACACCTTC	CASRGQGAVDGYTF
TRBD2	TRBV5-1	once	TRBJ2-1	TGCGCCAGCAGCTCGAATAGCGGGGGGGCGAAGGATGAGCAGTTCTTC	CASSSNSGGAKDEQFF
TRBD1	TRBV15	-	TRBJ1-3	TGTGCCACCAGCAGACTAGTAGGGACAGGGTCTGGAAACACCATATATTTT	CATSRLVGTGSGNTIYF
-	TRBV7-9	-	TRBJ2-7	TGTGCCAGCAGCCCGGATCCCTCCTACGAGCAGTACTTC	CASSPDPSYEQYF
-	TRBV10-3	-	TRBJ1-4	TGTGCCATCAGTGAGACTCGCCGCACCATTGAAAAACTGTTTTTT	CAISETRRTIEKLFF
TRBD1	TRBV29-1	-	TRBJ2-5	TGCAGCGTGCTCAGGGGGCTAGAAGAGACCCAGTACTTC	CSVLRGLEETQYF
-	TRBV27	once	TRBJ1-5	TGTGCCAGCAGTTTAAGAAGAGGCAATCAGCCCCAGCATTTT	CASSLRRGNQPQHF
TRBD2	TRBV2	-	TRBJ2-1	TGTGCCAGCAGTGAATATAGCGGGGGTTCCAATGAGCAGTTCTTC	CASSEYSGGSNEQFF
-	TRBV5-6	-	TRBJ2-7	TGTGCCAGCAGCTTGGAAGGCAGGGCCCTCTACGAGCAGTACTTC	CASSLEGRALYEQYF
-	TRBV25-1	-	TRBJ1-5	TGTGCCAGCAGTGAAACAGGGCAGGGTCAGCCCCAGCATTTT	CASSETGQGQPQHF
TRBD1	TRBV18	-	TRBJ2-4	TGTGCCAGCTCCCCTAGTCCCGTTGGGACAGGGGCCAAAAACATTCAGTACTTC	CASSPSPVGTGAKNIQYF
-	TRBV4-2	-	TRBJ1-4	TGTGCCAGCAGCCAAGATGGGACTGGGTCTAATGAAAAACTGTTTTTT	CASSQDGTGSNEKLFF
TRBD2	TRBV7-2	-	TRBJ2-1	TGTGCCAGCAGCTCGGGACGGGGGGGCCTCAATGAGCAGTTCTTC	CASSSGRGGLNEQFF
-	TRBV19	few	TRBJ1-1	TGTGCCAGTAGGTCACTGGGTCGGGACACTGAAGCTTTCTTT	CASRSLGRDTEAFF
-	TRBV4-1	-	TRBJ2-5	TGCGCCAGCAGCCAAGTCCCTAGCGTGTCGGGAGAGACCCAGTACTTC	CASSQVPSVSGETQYF
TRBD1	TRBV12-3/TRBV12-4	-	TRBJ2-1	TGTGCCAGCAGTTTACGACAGGGCAATGAGCAGTTCTTC	CASSLRQGNEQFF
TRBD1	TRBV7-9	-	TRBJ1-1	TGTGCCAGCAGCCCCCCCGGGGGGGACAGAGCTGAAGCTTTCTTT	CASSPPGGDRAEAFF
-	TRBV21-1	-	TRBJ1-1	TGTGCCAGCAGCAAAAAAGCGGCGGGGACTGAAGCTTTCTTT	CASSKKAAGTEAFF
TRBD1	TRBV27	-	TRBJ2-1	TGTGCCAGCAGGAGCAGACAGGGTACCCCCAATGAGCAGTTCTTC	CASRSRQGTPNEQFF
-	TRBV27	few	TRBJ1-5	TGTGCCAGCAGCCCCCGGGGTCTGGGGGAGGATCAGCCCCAGCATTTT	CASSPRGLGEDQPQHF
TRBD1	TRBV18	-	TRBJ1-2	TGTGCCAGCTCACCAAGGGACAGGGGAGTCTATGGCTACACCTTC	CASSPRDRGVYGYTF
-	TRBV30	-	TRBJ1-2	TGTGCCTCGAACCGGGGCGCTAACTATGGCTACACCTTC	CASNRGANYGYTF
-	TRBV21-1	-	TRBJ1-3	TGTGCCAGCAGCCCCCGCGTCCGGGATGGAAACACCATATATTTT	CASSPRVRDGNTIYF
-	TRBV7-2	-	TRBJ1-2	TGTGCCAGCAGCCCCCCAGGGCAAAGGGGTGGCTACACCTTC	CASSPPGQRGGYTF
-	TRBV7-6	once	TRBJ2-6	TGTGCCAGCAGCTTAAACTACGGGGGGGCCAACGTCCTGACTTTC	CASSLNYGGANVLTF
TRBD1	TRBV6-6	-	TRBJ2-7	TGTGCCAGCAGTTACGACAGGGTAAGGTACGAGCAGTACTTC	CASSYDRVRYEQYF
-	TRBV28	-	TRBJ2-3	TGTGCCAGCAGTTCGGCCGGTGGCACAGATACGCAGTATTTT	CASSSAGGTDTQYF
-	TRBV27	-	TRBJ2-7	TGTGCCAGCAGTTCCCTAACAGGGTTGGTGTACGAGCAGTACTTC	CASSSLTGLVYEQYF
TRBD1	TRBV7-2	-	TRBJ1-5	TGTGCCAGCAGCAACGGACAGGCGACATTGCCCCAGCATTTT	CASSNGQATLPQHF
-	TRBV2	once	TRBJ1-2	TGTGCCAGCTCGGTGGGGGGCTCTAACTATGGCTACACCTTC	CASSVGGSNYGYTF
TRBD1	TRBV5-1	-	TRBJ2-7	TGCGCCAGCAGCTTGAACGTTCCCGAGACAGGGGGCGACGAGCAGTACTTC	CASSLNVPETGGDEQYF
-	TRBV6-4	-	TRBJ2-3	TGTGCCAGCAGTGACTCAGGACTTAGCACAGATACGCAGTATTTT	CASSDSGLSTDTQYF
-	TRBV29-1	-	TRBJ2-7	TGCAGCGTTGAACGACCGGCTAAGTGGGAGCAGTACTTC	CSVERPAKWEQYF
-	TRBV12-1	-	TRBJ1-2	TGTGCCAGCAGCTTGGACAGGGGGCCCCACTATGGCTACACCTTC	CASSLDRGPHYGYTF
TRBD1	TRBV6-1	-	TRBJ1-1	TGTGCCAGCAGTGAATGGGGACAGGGCAGGAACACTGAAGCTTTCTTT	CASSEWGQGRNTEAFF